The 32 T cell receptor beta chains below come from one sample, sequenced in a study of blood T cell repertoires in COVID-19. The table came from immunoSEQ multiplex PCR; TCRdb's copy has only in-frame clones and leaves some out. The sample holds a few hundred thousand clones, about 91% seen once. Sequencing was carried out using PBMCs or T cells enriched from blood (not recorded which). Receptors were obtained from a woman between 40 and 55 years old with acute COVID-19.

The chain couples TRBV3-1 (or the pseudogene TRBV3-2) to TRBJ2-5, with 8 bases matching TRBD2. The germline V gene encodes CDR1 LGHDT and CDR2 YNNKEL (reference sequence). Germline trimming cut 1 base from V and 3 bases from J; bases unmatched to any gene: 10. CDR3 length: 17 amino acids. CDR3 amino acids: CASSQAGSGEWEETQYF. The CDR3 DNA reads as TGTGCCAGCAGCCAAGCGGGTAGCGGGGAGTGGGAAGAGACCCAGTACTTC.

This clone was found once. The V and J genes are TRBV3-1 (or the pseudogene TRBV3-2) and TRBJ2-7; 7 bases match TRBD1. This CDR3 spans 14 amino acids. The V and J ends lost 3 bases and 6 bases, in that order; junction bases with no gene match: 8. Germline V lookup: CDR1 LGHDT, CDR2 YNNKEL (reference sequence). CDR3 in amino acids: CASSHTAGGGEQYV. In DNA, the CDR3 is TGTGCCAGCAGCCACACTGCAGGGGGTGGCGAGCAGTACGTC.

About this clone itself: Other DNA sequences from this sample encode an identical CDR3 as well. The chain carries TRBV19 and TRBJ2-2, with 9 bases identical to TRBD1. V trimming: 6 bases; J trimming: 4 bases; junction bases outside the gene matches: 3. Germline V gene data show CDR1 as LNHDA and CDR2 as SQIVND (reference sequence). The CDR3 has 14 residues. The CDR3 bases are TGTGCCAGTAGGGGACAGGGACGCACCGGGGAGCTGTTTTTT. This translates into CASRGQGRTGELFF.

This clone was recorded only once. V gene TRBV5-1 combines with J gene TRBJ2-2, with TRBD1 matching over 9 bases. The CDR3 spans 17 residues. J lost 4 bases, V lost 4 bases, and 11 bases had no gene match. Germline CDR1 reads SGHRS; CDR2 reads YFSETQ. Here the CDR3 DNA reads TGCGCCAGCAGCCCAGTTGAGGGACAGGGTTTCACCGGGGAGCTGTTTTTT. Protein product: CASSPVEGQGFTGELFF.

The chain combines TRBV3-1 (or the pseudogene TRBV3-2) with TRBJ2-7; 15 bases align to TRBD2. This CDR3 has 17 amino acids. Trimming cost V 3 bases and J 1 base; bases outside gene matches: 4. The germline V gene encodes CDR1 LGHDT and CDR2 YNNKEL (reference sequence). The CDR3 sequence: CASSHGTSGRLSYEQYV. In DNA, the CDR3 is TGTGCCAGCAGCCACGGGACTAGCGGGAGGCTATCCTACGAGCAGTACGTC.

The chain carries TRBV5-1 and TRBJ1-5; TRBD1 matches 7 bases. V gave up 0 bases and J gave up 7 bases; unmatched junction bases: 7. The CDR3 runs 15 residues. CDR1 is SGHRS, CDR2 YFSETQ, per germline. CDR3 bases: TGCGCCAGCAGCTTGGCCGGGACAGTTGAGCAGCCCCAGCATTTT. Its protein product is CASSLAGTVEQPQHF.

CDR3 amino acids: CATSDSAGTMNTGELFF. In DNA form, the CDR3 reads TGTGCCACCAGTGATTCTGCCGGGACAATGAACACCGGGGAGCTGTTTTTT. V usage is TRBV24-1 and J usage is TRBJ2-2; D is perhaps TRBD1 (6 bases). The CDR3 runs 17 residues. Germline V gene data show CDR1 as KGHDR and CDR2 as SFDVKD. The V end was cut by 2 bases, the J end by 1 base, with 13 bases between.

The table lists this clone with a few counts. The genes are TRBV5-1 and TRBJ1-1, with D possibly matching TRBD1 (5 bases). The CDR3 is 14 residues long. Germline CDR1 is SGHRS and CDR2 is YFSETQ. The V and J ends lost 2 bases and 6 bases respectively, with 14 bases between them. The CDR3 DNA reads as TGCGCCAGCAGCTTCGACGGGGGTGGAGCTGAAGCTTTCTTT. Protein sequence: CASSFDGGGAEAFF.

The V and J genes are TRBV7-2 and TRBJ2-7, with D tentatively TRBD2 (6 bases). This CDR3 spans 17 amino acids. V dropped 4 bases and J dropped 1 base, with 20 bases sitting between them. The germline CDR1 and CDR2 sequences are SGHTA and FQGNSA. The CDR3 DNA sequence: TGTGCCAGCAGCTCCCCCGGAGCGGGTGGTCGTTCCTACGAGCAGTACTTC. Protein product: CASSSPGAGGRSYEQYF.

This clone occurred once. This rearrangement joins TRBV7-8 to TRBJ2-1; TRBD1 matches at 8 bases. Germline V lookup: CDR1 SGHVS, CDR2 FQNEAQ. Trimming cost V 2 bases and J 5 bases; bases outside gene matches: 14. The CDR3 is 18 amino acids. CDR3: CASSLPRLSDRANNEQFF. DNA for the CDR3: TGTGCCAGCAGCTTACCGCGCCTCTCGGACAGGGCCAACAATGAGCAGTTCTTC.

The chain employs TRBV19 and TRBJ1-5; TRBD1 matches at 10 bases. Trimming cost V 9 bases and J 5 bases; bases outside gene matches: 4. From germline, CDR1 is LNHDA and CDR2 SQIVND (reference sequence). This CDR3 has 13 residues. CDR3 amino acids: CASGQGDYQPQHF. In DNA, the CDR3 is TGTGCCAGCGGACAGGGGGACTATCAGCCCCAGCATTTT.

This chain joins TRBV30 and TRBJ1-1; D is undetermined. The CDR3 totals 15 residues. The V gene's germline CDR1 is GTSNPN and CDR2 SVGIG (reference sequence). V was clipped by 3 bases and J by 0 bases, with 14 bases between them. CDR3 sequence: CAWRRQALLNTEAFF. The DNA of the CDR3 is TGTGCCTGGAGGCGCCAGGCTCTTCTGAACACTGAAGCTTTCTTT.

The rearrangement uses TRBV3-1 (or the pseudogene TRBV3-2) and TRBJ2-7, with D perhaps matching TRBD2 (5 bases). Looked up from germline, CDR1 is LGHDT and CDR2 is YNNKEL (reference sequence). Trimming stripped 1 base from V and 2 bases from J, with 9 bases between. This CDR3 contains 14 residues. CDR3 loop: CASSQVLRAYEQYV. Written as DNA, the CDR3 is TGTGCCAGCAGCCAAGTCTTGCGGGCCTACGAGCAGTACGTC.

Regarding this clone: This sample includes further DNA sequences coding for the same CDR3. The gene calls are TRBV6-1 and TRBJ1-4; D not resolved. The CDR3 spans 14 residues. Germline V lookup: CDR1 MNHNS, CDR2 SASEGT. Trimming cost V 1 base and J 7 bases, with 10 bases left between them. The CDR3 sequence is CASSEGTGSEKLFF. The CDR3 bases are TGTGCCAGCAGTGAAGGGACTGGGAGTGAAAAACTGTTTTTT.

This clone was detected only a few times. The chain is built from TRBV10-3 and TRBJ2-3; weak D call: TRBD2 (6 bases). V shed 3 bases and J shed 0 bases, with 13 bases lying between them. The germline V gene encodes CDR1 ENHRY and CDR2 SYGVKD. The CDR3 is made up of 16 amino acids. The CDR3 DNA follows: TGTGCCATCAGTGAAGGGTTGAGCGGGAGCACAGATACGCAGTATTTT. This encodes CAISEGLSGSTDTQYF.

The chain has TRBV2 and TRBJ1-6; D gene unclear. Germline lookup yields CDR1 SNHLY and CDR2 FYNNEI. Trimming removed 7 bases from V and 2 bases from J, with 3 bases in between. The CDR3 spans 12 residues. The CDR3 sequence: CASITYNSPLHF. Written as DNA, the CDR3 is TGTGCCAGCATAACCTATAATTCACCCCTCCACTTT.

The DNA of the CDR3 is TGTGCCAGCAGCGCCCCGTCGGGCAGGGACGAGCAGTACGTC. It encodes CASSAPSGRDEQYV. The chain couples TRBV7-9 to TRBJ2-7; possible D gene TRBD1, 5 bases. V dropped 5 bases and J dropped 5 bases, with 16 bases sitting between them. Germline lookup yields CDR1 SEHNR and CDR2 FQNEAQ (reference sequence). The CDR3 sequence is 14 residues long.

This chain uses TRBV7-4 with TRBJ1-1, with 7 bases matching TRBD1. Germline V CDR1 and CDR2: SGHVT, SQSDAQ. The CDR3 spans 13 residues. The CDR3 sequence: CRVLAGGIPEAFF. In DNA, the CDR3 is TGTAGAGTTTTGGCAGGGGGAATCCCTGAAGCTTTCTTT.

This clone was recorded only once. The chain employs TRBV19 and TRBJ1-2; D unresolved. Trimming removed 2 bases at V and 0 bases at J, with 7 bases between. The CDR3 spans 14 residues. The germline gives CDR1 LNHDA, CDR2 SQIVND (reference sequence). This CDR3 is CASSIQASNYGYTF. CDR3 in DNA: TGTGCCAGTAGTATACAGGCGTCTAACTATGGCTACACCTTC.

This rearrangement joins TRBV27 to TRBJ2-7, with D perhaps TRBD2 (5 bases). Per germline, CDR1 MNHEY and CDR2 SMNVEV (reference sequence). CDR3 length equals 11 residues. Trimming pared 8 bases from V and 2 bases from J, leaving 7 bases between. The chain's CDR3 is CASGGPYEQYV. DNA for the CDR3: TGTGCCAGCGGAGGCCCCTACGAGCAGTACGTC.

The gene calls are TRBV6-5 and TRBJ1-5; D possibly corresponds to TRBD1 (5 bases). The germline V gene encodes CDR1 MNHEY and CDR2 SVGAGI. The CDR3 extends over 14 amino acids. V dropped 5 bases and J dropped 5 bases, with 13 bases sitting between them. CDR3 bases: TGTGCCAGCAGTCGGGGGGGAGGGGATCAGCCCCAGCATTTT. It specifies CASSRGGGDQPQHF.

The chain has TRBV4-1 and TRBJ2-3; TRBD2 matches at 7 bases. The CDR3 is made up of 17 amino acids. Germline trimming cut 0 bases from V and 5 bases from J; bases unmatched to any gene: 11. CDR1 MGHRA and CDR2 YSYEKL come from the germline V gene. CDR3 sequence (DNA): TGCGCCAGCAGCCAAGATCAGAGGACTAGTGGGGGAGATACGCAGTATTTT. This codes for CASSQDQRTSGGDTQYF.

In its sample, this clone was seen a few times. The J gene is TRBJ2-2, the V gene TRBV5-1, with TRBD2 identical over 8 bases. The CDR3 is 13 amino acids. V was pared by 4 bases and J by 9 bases, with 5 bases of the junction left unmatched. Per germline, CDR1 SGHRS and CDR2 YFSETQ. CDR3 protein: CASSREGIRELFF. In DNA form, the CDR3 reads TGCGCCAGCAGCCGGGAGGGGATCCGGGAGCTGTTTTTT.

The chain carries TRBV6-5 and TRBJ1-5; tentatively, D is TRBD1 (5 bases). CDR1 and CDR2 from the germline V gene are MNHEY and SVGAGI. The CDR3 contains 14 residues. Trimming stripped 6 bases from V and 4 bases from J, with 13 bases between. CDR3 protein: CASSPPGKNQPQHF. CDR3 nucleotide sequence: TGTGCCAGCAGCCCCCCAGGGAAGAATCAGCCCCAGCATTTT.

The gene calls are TRBV27 and TRBJ2-1; D is unresolved. Trimming cost V 2 bases and J 9 bases, with 11 bases left between them. CDR1 and CDR2 (germline): MNHEY, SMNVEV (reference sequence). The CDR3 is made up of 13 amino acids. The CDR3 nucleotides are TGTGCCAGCAGTTTAATCGCTAACGGTGAGCAGTTCTTC. It translates to CASSLIANGEQFF.

V is TRBV7-2 and J is TRBJ1-5; D is uncertain. Trimming took off 3 bases at V and 3 bases at J, with 9 bases between the two ends. The CDR3 consists of 14 residues. Germline CDR1 SGHTA, CDR2 FQGNSA. The CDR3 spells CASSFRGLNQPQHF. The CDR3 nucleotides read TGTGCCAGCAGCTTTCGAGGGCTCAATCAGCCCCAGCATTTT. The full variable domain, rest sourced from reference TRBV7-2 and TRBJ1-5, is GAGVSQSPSNKVTEKGKDVELRCDPISGHTALYWYRQSLGQGLEFLIYFQGNSAPDKSGLPSDRFSAERTGGSVSTLTIQRTQQEDSAVYLCASSFRGLNQPQHFGDGTRLSIL.

V and J are TRBV5-4 and TRBJ2-3; 8 positions match TRBD2. CDR3 length equals 15 residues. The V segment lost 2 bases and the J segment 6 bases; nucleotides outside the gene matches: 8. Germline CDR1 reads SGHNT; CDR2 reads YYREEE (reference sequence). The CDR3: CASSFRGAGVDTQYF. The CDR3 DNA reads as TGTGCCAGCAGCTTCAGGGGAGCGGGAGTTGATACGCAGTATTTT.

This chain connects TRBV19 to TRBJ1-5; D is ambiguous. V was pared by 6 bases and J by 5 bases, with 11 bases between. Germline lookup yields CDR1 LNHDA and CDR2 SQIVND (reference sequence). The CDR3 loop spans 13 amino acids. The CDR3 sequence is CASSLDGDQPQHF. The CDR3, as DNA: TGTGCCAGTAGCCTCGACGGGGATCAGCCCCAGCATTTT. Complete variable domain (other parts from reference TRBV19 and TRBJ1-5): DGGITQSPKYLFRKEGQNVTLSCEQNLNHDAMYWYRQDPGQGLRLIYYSQIVNDFQKGDIAEGYSVSREKKESFPLTVTSAQKNPTAFYLCASSLDGDQPQHFGDGTRLSIL.

The rearrangement uses TRBV4-3 and TRBJ2-1; 7 nucleotides match TRBD2. The ends lost 3 bases at V and 2 bases at J; junction bases unmatched: 10. CDR3 length equals 17 residues. Per germline, CDR1 LGHNA and CDR2 YSLEER. CDR3 protein: CASSHRPGGFTYNEQFF. The CDR3, as DNA: TGCGCCAGCAGCCACCGCCCGGGGGGATTCACCTACAATGAGCAGTTCTTC.

The V gene is TRBV23-1, the J gene TRBJ1-2; D is perhaps TRBD1 (5 bases). TRBV23-1 belongs to the ORF category, with a function that is uncertain. The CDR3 spans 15 residues. The V end lost 3 bases, the J end lost 7 bases, and 18 bases lay between the germline ends. CDR3 amino acids: CASSQVWGEGSGYTF. The CDR3 DNA reads as TGCGCCAGCAGTCAGGTTTGGGGGGAGGGTTCTGGCTACACCTTC.

A remark on this clone: This sample also contains other DNA sequences that code for the same CDR3. The V and J genes are TRBV30 and TRBJ1-1; no clear D. This CDR3 comprises 12 residues. Trimming removed 1 base from V and 4 bases from J, with 7 bases in between. Germline CDR1 reads GTSNPN; CDR2 reads SVGIG (reference sequence). CDR3 sequence: CAWSDRGTEAFF. CDR3 sequence (DNA): TGTGCCTGGAGTGACCGGGGCACTGAAGCTTTCTTT. The complete variable domain, with remaining parts taken from reference TRBV30 and TRBJ1-1, reads SQTIHQWPATLVQPVGSPLSLECTVEGTSNPNLYWYRQAAGRGLQLLFYSVGIGQISSEVPQNLSASRPQDRQFILSSKKLLLSDSGFYLCAWSDRGTEAFFGQGTRLTVV.

CDR3 amino acids: CASSHRVGQNEKLFF. The CDR3 nucleotides read TGTGCCAGCAGCCACAGGGTCGGGCAGAATGAAAAACTGTTTTTT. This chain joins TRBV27 and TRBJ1-4; D is possibly TRBD1 (6 bases). CDR1 is MNHEY and CDR2 is SMNVEV in the germline V gene (reference sequence). This CDR3 is 15 amino acids long. The V end was cut by 6 bases, the J end by 5 bases, with 16 bases between.